One sample yielded the 21 T cell receptor beta chains listed below, sequenced in a study of T cell changes during pregnancy in multiple sclerosis. Profiling relied on immunoSEQ multiplex PCR, and the TCRdb table lists in-frame clones only, not all of them. The sample consists of nearly 110,000 clones, under 95% of them appearing once. Sequenced material: peripheral blood, taken after pregnancy. The receptors here all came from a female donor with multiple sclerosis, enrolled in a pregnancy study.

The rearrangement links TRBV5-4 to TRBJ1-1; 8 positions match TRBD1. Per germline, CDR1 SGHNT and CDR2 YYREEE (reference sequence). V trimming: 0 bases; J trimming: 1 base; junction bases outside the gene matches: 2. This CDR3 comprises 15 residues. The CDR3, as DNA: TGTGCCAGCAGCTTGGCTCAGGGGGCGAACACTGAAGCTTTCTTT. Translated: CASSLAQGANTEAFF.

The V call is TRBV18, the J call TRBJ2-5; 7 nucleotides match TRBD2. Trimming took 3 bases from V and 3 from J; bases not matched to a gene: 10. CDR3 size: 16 residues. Germline V CDR1 and CDR2: KGHSH, LQKENI. CDR3 protein: CASSPLSGNGEETQYF. The CDR3 DNA follows: TGTGCCAGCTCACCTTTAAGCGGGAATGGTGAAGAGACCCAGTACTTC.

J is TRBJ2-7 and V is TRBV28; 10 bases fit TRBD1. The CDR3 is 15 residues long. Germline CDR1 MDHEN, CDR2 SYDVKM. The ends lost 4 bases at V and 7 bases at J; junction bases unmatched: 10. DNA of the CDR3: TGTGCCAGCAGTTCCCCGCGCGGGACAGGGGTTGAGCAGTACTTC. As protein: CASSSPRGTGVEQYF.

The chain employs TRBV2 and TRBJ2-3; 12 bases agree with TRBD1. The germline gives CDR1 SNHLY, CDR2 FYNNEI. V lost 2 bases, J lost 6 bases, and 6 bases stayed unmatched. The CDR3 has 16 residues. CDR3 amino acids: CASSEMGQGARDTQYF. DNA of the CDR3: TGTGCCAGCAGTGAAATGGGACAGGGGGCGCGGGATACGCAGTATTTT.

The chain uses TRBV5-6 and TRBJ2-7; 7 bases are shared with TRBD1. From germline, CDR1 is SGHDT and CDR2 YYEEEE. The ends lost 4 bases at V and 0 bases at J; junction bases unmatched: 4. The CDR3 extends over 14 amino acids. The CDR3 DNA follows: TGTGCCAGCAGCGCGACAGGGAACTCCTACGAGCAGTACTTC. Residues: CASSATGNSYEQYF. Filled out from reference TRBV5-6 and TRBJ2-7, the complete variable domain reads DAGVTQSPTHLIKTRGQQVTLRCSPKSGHDTVSWYQQALGQGPQFIFQYYEEEERQRGNFPDRFSGHQFPNYSSELNVNALLLGDSALYLCASSATGNSYEQYFGPGTRLTVT.

This sequence joins TRBV23-1 and TRBJ1-5; D unresolved. TRBV23-1 counts as an open reading frame of uncertain function. The CDR3 has 15 residues. The V end was cut by 0 bases, the J end by 0 bases, with 6 bases between. In nucleotides, the CDR3 is TGCGCCAGCAGTCAATCTCGGGTTAGCAATCAGCCCCAGCATTTT. Its protein product is CASSQSRVSNQPQHF.

The J gene is TRBJ2-2, the V gene TRBV19; TRBD2 is a possible D gene (5 bases). The ends were cut back, 7 bases at V and 4 bases at J, with 13 bases in the middle. Per the germline V gene, CDR1 is LNHDA and CDR2 is SQIVND (reference sequence). The length of the CDR3 is 14 residues. The CDR3 sequence is CASTLAPGTGELFF. CDR3 nucleotide sequence: TGTGCCAGTACCCTAGCCCCGGGCACCGGGGAGCTGTTTTTT.

J is TRBJ1-2 and V is TRBV19; D is undetermined. CDR1 is LNHDA and CDR2 is SQIVND in the germline V gene (reference sequence). CDR3 length: 14 residues. V lost 7 bases and J 4 bases, leaving 16 bases between the germline ends. CDR3 region: CASKNSGRAYGYTF. Written as DNA, the CDR3 is TGTGCCAGTAAAAACAGCGGACGCGCCTATGGCTACACCTTC.

The chain has TRBV7-9 and TRBJ2-3; 12 nucleotides match TRBD2. Germline V lookup: CDR1 SEHNR, CDR2 FQNEAQ (reference sequence). With 5 bases clipped from V and 2 bases from J, the junction kept 8 bases outside the gene matches. CDR3 length equals 17 residues. CDR3 in amino acids: CASSTRTSGVFTDTQYF. The CDR3, as DNA: TGTGCCAGCAGCACCCGGACTAGCGGGGTATTCACAGATACGCAGTATTTT.

The V gene is TRBV6-5, the J gene TRBJ2-7; TRBD2 matches 13 bases. The CDR3 totals 15 residues. V shed 9 bases, J shed 4 bases, and the junction held 9 bases outside the gene matches. In germline, CDR1 is MNHEY, CDR2 SVGAGI. This CDR3 is CASRQGLAGTYEQYF. In nucleotides, the CDR3 is TGTGCCAGTCGACAGGGACTAGCGGGGACTTACGAGCAGTACTTC.

The chain has TRBV2 and TRBJ2-1; a possible D gene is TRBD1 (6 bases). The CDR3 runs 16 residues. CDR1 is SNHLY and CDR2 is FYNNEI in the germline V gene. V lost 4 bases and J lost 0, with 13 bases in between. CDR3 nucleotides: TGTGCCAGCAGTGCATTCAGGGGTAGCTCCTACAATGAGCAGTTCTTC. Its translation is CASSAFRGSSYNEQFF.

The gene calls are TRBV7-6 and TRBJ2-7, with D unclear. The germline V gene encodes CDR1 SGHVS and CDR2 FNYEAQ. Trimming cost V 0 bases and J 3 bases, with 9 bases left between them. The CDR3 is made up of 14 amino acids. CDR3 in amino acids: CASSLARRGYEQYF. Here the CDR3 DNA reads TGTGCCAGCAGCTTAGCGAGGAGAGGCTACGAGCAGTACTTC.

V gene TRBV19 combines with J gene TRBJ1-5; 7 positions match TRBD1. There are 14 residues in the CDR3. Germline CDR1 is LNHDA and CDR2 is SQIVND (reference sequence). Trimming took 7 bases from V and 5 from J; bases not matched to a gene: 8. CDR3 sequence: CASTETGKHQPQHF. As DNA, the CDR3 is TGTGCCAGTACAGAGACAGGGAAACATCAGCCCCAGCATTTT.

V and J are TRBV6-1 and TRBJ1-5, with D possibly TRBD1 on 5 matching bases. Germline loops: CDR1 MNHNS, CDR2 SASEGT. The CDR3 runs 14 residues. Trimming removed 4 bases at V and 4 bases at J, with 11 bases between. DNA of the CDR3: TGTGCCAGCAGTGCCCAGGGTTGGAATCAGCCCCAGCATTTT. Translation: CASSAQGWNQPQHF.

V usage is TRBV7-9 and J usage is TRBJ1-1, with 7 bases lining up with TRBD1. Germline loops: CDR1 SEHNR, CDR2 FQNEAQ (reference sequence). CDR3 length: 16 amino acids. Germline trimming cut 5 bases from V and 0 bases from J; bases unmatched to any gene: 9. CDR3 sequence: CASSPPPGQLNTEAFF. The CDR3 nucleotides read TGTGCCAGCAGCCCGCCGCCGGGACAGCTGAACACTGAAGCTTTCTTT.

This rearrangement joins TRBV27 to TRBJ1-1; tentatively, D is TRBD1 (6 bases). The V and J ends lost 1 base and 0 bases respectively, with 12 bases between them. Germline loops: CDR1 MNHEY, CDR2 SMNVEV (reference sequence). The CDR3 sequence is 16 residues long. In DNA form, the CDR3 reads TGTGCCAGCAGTTTATTTGTGGGGGCGGTGAACACTGAAGCTTTCTTT. As protein: CASSLFVGAVNTEAFF.

This chain uses TRBV30 with TRBJ1-2; 7 positions agree with TRBD1. CDR1 GTSNPN and CDR2 SVGIG come from the germline V gene (reference sequence). CDR3 length: 12 residues. J lost 4 bases, V lost 1 base, and 0 bases had no gene match. Here the CDR3 reads CAWSAGGYGYTF. CDR3 sequence (DNA): TGTGCCTGGAGTGCAGGGGGCTATGGCTACACCTTC.

The V and J genes are TRBV7-8 and TRBJ1-5; TRBD1 matches 7 bases. The V gene's germline CDR1 is SGHVS and CDR2 FQNEAQ. The CDR3 loop spans 15 amino acids. The junction had 13 bases not matched to a gene; V was cut back by 5 bases and J by 9 bases. Written as DNA, the CDR3 is TGTGCCAGCAGCCTGACAGGGAAAATTGTGTGGCCCCAGCATTTT. Amino acids: CASSLTGKIVWPQHF.

This sequence joins TRBV5-1 and TRBJ2-7, with 10 bases identical to TRBD2. The ends lost 0 bases at V and 3 bases at J; junction bases unmatched: 6. The germline V gene encodes CDR1 SGHRS and CDR2 YFSETQ. This CDR3 has 16 residues. CDR3 region: CASSLAERGGLYEQYF. CDR3 in DNA: TGCGCCAGCAGCTTGGCCGAGCGGGGGGGCCTCTACGAGCAGTACTTC.

The chain is built from TRBV7-9 and TRBJ2-7; 10 nucleotides match TRBD1. V lost 5 bases and J lost 5; bases outside the gene matches: 3. The CDR3 covers 13 residues. The germline CDR1 and CDR2 sequences are SEHNR and FQNEAQ (reference sequence). CDR3 in amino acids: CASSRGTGDEQYF. The CDR3 bases are TGTGCCAGCAGCCGAGGGACAGGGGACGAGCAGTACTTC.

This clone was observed a few times. CDR3 DNA sequence: TGCGCCAGCAGCTTGGAGGGGTTGAACACTGAAGCTTTCTTT. Amino acid sequence: CASSLEGLNTEAFF. V gene TRBV5-1 combines with J gene TRBJ1-1; the D gene is possibly TRBD1 (5 bases). The V end lost 0 bases, the J end lost 0 bases, and 6 bases lay between the germline ends. The CDR3 covers 14 residues. In germline, CDR1 is SGHRS, CDR2 YFSETQ.